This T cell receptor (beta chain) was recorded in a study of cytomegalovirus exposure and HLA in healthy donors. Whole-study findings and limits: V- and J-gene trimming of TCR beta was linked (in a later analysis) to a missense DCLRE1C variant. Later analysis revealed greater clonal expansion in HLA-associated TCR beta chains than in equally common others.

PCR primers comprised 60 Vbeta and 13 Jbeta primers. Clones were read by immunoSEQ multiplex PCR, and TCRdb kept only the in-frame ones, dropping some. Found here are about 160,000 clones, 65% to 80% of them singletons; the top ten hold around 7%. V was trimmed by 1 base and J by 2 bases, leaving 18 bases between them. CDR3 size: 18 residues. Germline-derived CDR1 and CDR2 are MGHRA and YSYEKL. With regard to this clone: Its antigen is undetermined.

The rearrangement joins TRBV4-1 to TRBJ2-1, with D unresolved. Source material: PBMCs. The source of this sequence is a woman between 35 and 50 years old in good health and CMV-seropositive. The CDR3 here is CASSQVDLGFRAYNEQFF. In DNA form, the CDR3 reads TGCGCCAGCAGCCAAGTGGATTTGGGCTTCCGCGCCTACAATGAGCAGTTCTTC.